This TCR beta chain originates from a study of human T cells and chemical hapten exposure (dated by TCRdb to 2020 to 2022). With respect to the entire study: For sensitization, 2% DPC in acetone was applied to a 2 cm by 2 cm area of upper inner arm skin. Throughout the approximately 23-week study period, patients were also given weekly therapeutic DPC doses on the scalp. Patch testing was done on the upper back using Finn chambers containing 0.01% DPC, and results were scored after 6 days according to International Contact Dermatitis Research Group standards. Alopecia areata with under or over 50% scalp involvement, alopecia totalis and alopecia universalis were represented in the patient cohort, which was mostly female. Libraries were pooled for sequencing, and per-sample TCR yields varied mainly because of small differences in library volumes within the pool. Peripheral blood TCR repertoire changes were tracked in vivo in alopecia patients during primary and secondary sensitization to the hapten diphenylcyclopropenone (DPC). Blood samples were taken from patients before sensitization (week 0) and at 2, 6 and about 24 weeks after DPC sensitization. Blood for TCR sequencing was provided by twenty-nine alopecia patients at one to four time points (pre-sensitization, 2, 6 and 24 weeks). Beyond this particular receptor, the publication reports: All patients had alopecia, a presumed autoimmune disease, so their immune response might differ from that of healthy individuals. DPC sensitization did not change the number of TCRs with a frequency above 1 in 1000, and there was no evidence of changes in global repertoire structure. Repeated subsampling changed both the strength of the expansion versus patch-test correlation and the threshold at which that correlation became significant. Compared with pre-sensitization or healthy control sets, expanded TCRs formed significantly more large CDR3 similarity clusters, which is consistent with antigen-driven responses. Patch test score correlated positively with the number of PT1 expanded TCRs, reaching significance at thresholds 8, 16 and 32 but not at 4.

Deletion took 8 bases off V and 6 bases off J, with a span of 20 bases between the germline ends. Per the germline V gene, MDHEN is the CDR1 and SYDVKM is the CDR2. The CDR3, from cysteine to phenylalanine, totals 15 residues. Solely the CDR3 DNA is kept, with 45 bases framed from the first base. For this clonotype: No antigen is known for it. There are no base qualities to consult, and no much larger clone falls within one base.

This specimen's time point label, interpreted: patch test 3, about 24 weeks after DPC sensitization. The sample's treatment or condition, from its label and the paper: therapeutic diphenylcyclopropenone sensitization with weekly scalp DPC. At each patch-test visit, blood was drawn before the patch test was applied. Eligible patients were aged 18 to 70, diagnosed with alopecia, deemed suitable for DPC therapy, and excluded if pregnant. Total RNA was extracted from unfractionated whole blood collected in Tempus Blood RNA tubes. Library preparation was by RACE. These reads were obtained on a NextSeq 500. Library preparation attached unique molecular identifiers to individual cDNA molecules for quantitative, reproducible TCR counting. From each blood RNA sample, both TCR alpha and TCR beta chains were sequenced. The study's own analysis went as follows. Samples had a median of roughly 87,000 TCRs, with a range from roughly 23,224 to 700,000. V, J and CDR3 annotation of the TCR reads was performed with the Decombinator software suite. For the PS versus PT1 abundance plots, all samples were subsampled to the same number of TCRs (28,000). TCRs were defined as expanded if absent before sensitization and observed at least eight times at the 2-week time point. TCRdb reprocessing: public reads trimmed at Q25 with fastp, clones called with MiXCR, in-frame beta chains kept. For every CDR3 protein sequence, its rows merge into one entry that carries the most common genes and DNA. TCRdb's processing, not the study's, gives the V and J calls here. The sample yields 95,000 to 150,000 distinct CDR3 sequences; approximately 11% were counted once. The ten largest clonotypes hold around 2.5% of the sample.

This clonotype was sampled from a woman aged 45-59 years with alopecia areata. Some clones in this sample may be carry-over from other donors' samples. The sequencing used whole blood, collected in connection with sensitization to the hapten diphenylcyclopropenone (DPC). The V and J genes are TRBV28 and TRBJ1-3, with no reliable assignment of the D segment. The nucleotide sequence reads as follows: TGTGCCAGCCGAACAGACTTTCCCTATGCAAACACCATATATTTT. Protein translation: CASRTDFPYANTIYF.